This T cell receptor (beta chain) was recorded in a study of blood T cells in healthy people across ages. Across the whole study: Using template switching, researchers captured about one barcoded beta molecule for each two T cells.

As concerns this clonotype: What it recognizes is unknown.

Regarding the study as a whole: The study found more naive CD4+ cells and higher diversity in long-lived than aged donors. Unsorted PBMCs blocked a conclusive comparison of naive and antigen-experienced cells.

For the second PCR, which ran for 7 to 11 cycles, a sample-barcoded 5' primer and a J-beta primer mix were used. A tag from a template-switch adaptor with 12 random nucleotides marked each cDNA molecule. TCRdb itself ran the 5' RACE reads through MiXCR, one entry per CDR3 protein. The sample consists of about 1.1 million distinct CDR3 sequences, around two fifths of them appearing once. Looked up from germline, CDR1 is SEHNR and CDR2 is FQNEAQ (reference sequence). CDR3 length: 12 residues. V was trimmed by 3 bases and J by 7 bases, leaving 9 bases between them. The rearrangement uses TRBV7-9 and TRBJ1-2; D is ambiguous. This sequence originates from a man between 18 and 35 years old in good health. The sequencing sample was made of blood. The CDR3 DNA reads TGTGCCAGCAGCTTCGACGGCAGTGGCTACACCTTC. Its protein product is CASSFDGSGYTF. Complete variable domain (other parts from reference TRBV7-9 and TRBJ1-2): DTGVSQNPRHKITKRGQNVTFRCDPISEHNRLYWYRQTLGQGPEFLTYFQNEAQLEKSRLLSDRFSAERPKGSFSTLEIQRTEQGDSAMYLCASSFDGSGYTFGSGTRLTVV.